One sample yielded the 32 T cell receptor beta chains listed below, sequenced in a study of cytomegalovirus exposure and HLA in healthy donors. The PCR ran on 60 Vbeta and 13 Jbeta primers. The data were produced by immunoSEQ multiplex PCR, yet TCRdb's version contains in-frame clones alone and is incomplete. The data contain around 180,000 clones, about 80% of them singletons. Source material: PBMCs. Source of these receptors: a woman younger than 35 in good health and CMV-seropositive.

The CDR3 DNA reads TGTGCCAGTAGTATGAGGGCCTACAGGGGGACTGAAGCTTTCTTT. Amino acid sequence: CASSMRAYRGTEAFF. The chain recombines TRBV19 with TRBJ1-1; TRBD1 matches 8 bases. The CDR3 is 15 residues long. The V gene's germline CDR1 is LNHDA and CDR2 SQIVND (reference sequence). V dropped 3 bases and J dropped 5; count of bases not matched to a gene: 8.

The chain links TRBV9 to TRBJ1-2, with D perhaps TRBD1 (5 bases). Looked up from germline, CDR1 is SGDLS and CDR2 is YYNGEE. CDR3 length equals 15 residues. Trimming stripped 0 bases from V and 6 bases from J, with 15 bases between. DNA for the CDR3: TGTGCCAGCAGCGTAGTCGGGCAGGGAGGACATGGCTACACCTTC. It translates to CASSVVGQGGHGYTF.

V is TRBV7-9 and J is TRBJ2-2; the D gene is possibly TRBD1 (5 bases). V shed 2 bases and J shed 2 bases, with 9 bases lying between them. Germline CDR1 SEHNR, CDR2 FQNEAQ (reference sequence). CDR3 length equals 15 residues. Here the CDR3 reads CASSLLGVNTGELFF. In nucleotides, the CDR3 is TGTGCCAGCAGCTTACTAGGGGTAAACACCGGGGAGCTGTTTTTT.

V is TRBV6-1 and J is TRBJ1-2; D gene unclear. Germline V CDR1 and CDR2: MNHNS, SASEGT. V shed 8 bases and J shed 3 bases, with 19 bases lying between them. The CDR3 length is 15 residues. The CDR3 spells CASERPQTRHYGYTF. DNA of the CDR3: TGTGCCAGCGAGCGACCCCAGACCCGGCACTATGGCTACACCTTC.

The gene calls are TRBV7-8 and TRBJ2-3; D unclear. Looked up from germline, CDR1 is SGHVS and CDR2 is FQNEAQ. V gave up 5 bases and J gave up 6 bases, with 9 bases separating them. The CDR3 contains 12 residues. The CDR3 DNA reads TGTGCCAGCAGCCCCCGCAGGGATACGCAGTATTTT. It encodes CASSPRRDTQYF.

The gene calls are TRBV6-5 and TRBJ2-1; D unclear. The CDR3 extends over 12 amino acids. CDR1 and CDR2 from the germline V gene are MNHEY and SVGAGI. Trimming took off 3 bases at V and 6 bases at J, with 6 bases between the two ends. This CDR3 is CASSYTTNEQFF. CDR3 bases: TGTGCCAGCAGTTATACTACCAATGAGCAGTTCTTC.

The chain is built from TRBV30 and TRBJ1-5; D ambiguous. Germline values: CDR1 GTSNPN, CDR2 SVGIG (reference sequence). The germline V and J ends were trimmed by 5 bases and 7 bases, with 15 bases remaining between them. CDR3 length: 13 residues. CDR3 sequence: CAWSIEEGQPQHF. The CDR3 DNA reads TGTGCCTGGTCTATCGAGGAGGGACAGCCCCAGCATTTT. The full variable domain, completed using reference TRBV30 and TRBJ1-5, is SQTIHQWPATLVQPVGSPLSLECTVEGTSNPNLYWYRQAAGRGLQLLFYSVGIGQISSEVPQNLSASRPQDRQFILSSKKLLLSDSGFYLCAWSIEEGQPQHFGDGTRLSIL.

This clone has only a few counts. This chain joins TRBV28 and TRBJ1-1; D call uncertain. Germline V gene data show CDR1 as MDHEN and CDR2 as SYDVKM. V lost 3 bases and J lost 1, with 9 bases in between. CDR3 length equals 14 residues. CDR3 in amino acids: CASSLPAGNTEAFF. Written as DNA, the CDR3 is TGTGCCAGCAGTTTGCCGGCGGGGAACACTGAAGCTTTCTTT.

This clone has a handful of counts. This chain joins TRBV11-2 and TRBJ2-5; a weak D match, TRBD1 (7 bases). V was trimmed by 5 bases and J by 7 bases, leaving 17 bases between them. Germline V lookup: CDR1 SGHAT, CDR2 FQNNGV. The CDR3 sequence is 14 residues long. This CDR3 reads CASSQGVGGGTQYF. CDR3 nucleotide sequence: TGTGCCAGCAGCCAGGGGGTTGGAGGGGGGACCCAGTACTTC.

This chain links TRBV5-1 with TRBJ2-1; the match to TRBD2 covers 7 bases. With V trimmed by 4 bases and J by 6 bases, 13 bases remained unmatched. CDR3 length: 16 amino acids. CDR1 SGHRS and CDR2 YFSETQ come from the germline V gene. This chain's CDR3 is CASSGGGGASGNEQFF. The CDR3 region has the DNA TGCGCCAGCAGCGGCGGGGGAGGGGCATCGGGCAATGAGCAGTTCTTC.

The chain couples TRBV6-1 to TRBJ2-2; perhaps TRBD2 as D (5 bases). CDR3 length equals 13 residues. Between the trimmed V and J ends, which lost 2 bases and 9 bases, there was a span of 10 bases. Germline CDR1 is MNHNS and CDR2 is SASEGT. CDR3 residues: CASSESSGRELFF. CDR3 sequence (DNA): TGTGCCAGCAGTGAATCCTCCGGGAGGGAGCTGTTTTTT.

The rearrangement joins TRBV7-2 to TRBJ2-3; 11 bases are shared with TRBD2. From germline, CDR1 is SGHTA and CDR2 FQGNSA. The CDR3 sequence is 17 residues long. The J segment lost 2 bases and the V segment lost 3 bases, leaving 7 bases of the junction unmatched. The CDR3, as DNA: TGTGCCAGCAGCTTCGGACTAGCGGGCCCCACCACAGATACGCAGTATTTT. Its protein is CASSFGLAGPTTDTQYF.

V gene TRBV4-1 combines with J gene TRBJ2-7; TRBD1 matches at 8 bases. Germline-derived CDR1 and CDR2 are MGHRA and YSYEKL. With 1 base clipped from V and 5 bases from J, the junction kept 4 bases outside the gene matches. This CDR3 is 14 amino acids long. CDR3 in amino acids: CASSQADRGHEQYV. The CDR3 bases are TGCGCCAGCAGCCAAGCAGACAGGGGCCACGAGCAGTACGTC.

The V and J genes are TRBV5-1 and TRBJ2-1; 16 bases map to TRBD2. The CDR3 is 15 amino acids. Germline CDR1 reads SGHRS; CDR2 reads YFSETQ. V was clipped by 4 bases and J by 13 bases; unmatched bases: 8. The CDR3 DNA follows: TGCGCCAGCAGCGCCGGGACTAGCGGGGGGGCTCCTCAGTTCTTC. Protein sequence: CASSAGTSGGAPQFF.

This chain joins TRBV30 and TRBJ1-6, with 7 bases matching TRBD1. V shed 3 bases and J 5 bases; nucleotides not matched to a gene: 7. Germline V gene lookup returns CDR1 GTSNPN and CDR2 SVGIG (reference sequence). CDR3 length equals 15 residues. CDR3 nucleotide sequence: TGTGCCTGGAGAGGAATTCAGGGGGATAATTCACCCCTCCACTTT. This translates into CAWRGIQGDNSPLHF.

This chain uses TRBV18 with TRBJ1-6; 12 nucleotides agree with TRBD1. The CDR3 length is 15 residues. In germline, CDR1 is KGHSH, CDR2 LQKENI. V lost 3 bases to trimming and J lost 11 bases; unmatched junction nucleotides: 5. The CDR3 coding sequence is TGTGCCAGCTCACCCACCGGGACAGGGGGCCCACCCCTCCACTTT. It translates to CASSPTGTGGPPLHF.

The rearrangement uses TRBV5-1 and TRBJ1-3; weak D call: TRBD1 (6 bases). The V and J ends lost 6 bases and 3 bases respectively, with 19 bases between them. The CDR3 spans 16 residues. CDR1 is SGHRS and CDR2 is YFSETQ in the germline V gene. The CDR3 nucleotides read TGCGCCAGCACTCGCAGGGGCCTCTCTAGTGGAAACACCATATATTTT. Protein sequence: CASTRRGLSSGNTIYF.

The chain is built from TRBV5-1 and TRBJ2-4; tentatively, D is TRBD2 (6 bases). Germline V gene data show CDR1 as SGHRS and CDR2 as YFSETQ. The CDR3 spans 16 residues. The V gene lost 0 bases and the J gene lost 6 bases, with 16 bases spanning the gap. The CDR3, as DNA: TGCGCCAGCAGCTTGGATTCGGGGGTGGTAAGAAACATTCAGTACTTC. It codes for CASSLDSGVVRNIQYF.

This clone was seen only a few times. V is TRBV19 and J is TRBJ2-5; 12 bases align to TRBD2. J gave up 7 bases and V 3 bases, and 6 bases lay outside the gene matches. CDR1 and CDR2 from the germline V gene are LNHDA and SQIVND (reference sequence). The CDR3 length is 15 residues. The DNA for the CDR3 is TGTGCCAGTAGTATCCTAGCGGGGGGGCCCGGGACCCAGTACTTC. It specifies CASSILAGGPGTQYF.

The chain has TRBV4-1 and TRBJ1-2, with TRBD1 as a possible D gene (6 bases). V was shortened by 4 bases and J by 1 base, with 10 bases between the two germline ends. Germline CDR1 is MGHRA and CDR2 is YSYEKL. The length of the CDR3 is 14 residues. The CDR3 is CASSRQGLNYGYTF. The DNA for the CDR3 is TGCGCCAGCAGCCGTCAGGGGCTTAACTATGGCTACACCTTC.

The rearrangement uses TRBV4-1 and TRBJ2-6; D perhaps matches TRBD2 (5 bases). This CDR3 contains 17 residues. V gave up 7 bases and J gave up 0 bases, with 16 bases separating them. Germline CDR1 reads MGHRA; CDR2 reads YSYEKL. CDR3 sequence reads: CASNPGSLPSGANVLTF. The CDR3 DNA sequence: TGCGCCAGCAACCCGGGGAGCCTCCCCTCTGGGGCCAACGTCCTGACTTTC.

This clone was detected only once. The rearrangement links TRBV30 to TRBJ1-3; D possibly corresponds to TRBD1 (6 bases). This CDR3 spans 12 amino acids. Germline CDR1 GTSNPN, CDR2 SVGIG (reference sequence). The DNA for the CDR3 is TGTGCGGGGGACATCTCTGGAAACACCATATATTTT. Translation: CAGDISGNTIYF.

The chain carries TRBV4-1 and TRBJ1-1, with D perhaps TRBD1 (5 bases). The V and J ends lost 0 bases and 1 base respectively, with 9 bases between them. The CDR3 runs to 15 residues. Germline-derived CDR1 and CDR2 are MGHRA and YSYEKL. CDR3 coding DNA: TGCGCCAGCAGCCAAGACAGGGCCCCGAACACTGAAGCTTTCTTT. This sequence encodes CASSQDRAPNTEAFF.

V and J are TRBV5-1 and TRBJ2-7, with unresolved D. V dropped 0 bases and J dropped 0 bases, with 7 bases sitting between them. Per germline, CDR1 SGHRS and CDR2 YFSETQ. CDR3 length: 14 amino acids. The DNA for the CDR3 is TGCGCCAGCAGCTTGGTTCTGGCCTCCTACGAGCAGTACTTC. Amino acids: CASSLVLASYEQYF.

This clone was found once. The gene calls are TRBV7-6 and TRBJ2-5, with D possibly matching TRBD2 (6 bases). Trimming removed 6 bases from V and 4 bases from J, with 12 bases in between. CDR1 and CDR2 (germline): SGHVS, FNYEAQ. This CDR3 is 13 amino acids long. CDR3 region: CASSRRASETQYF. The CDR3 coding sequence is TGTGCCAGCAGTCGGAGGGCTTCAGAGACCCAGTACTTC.

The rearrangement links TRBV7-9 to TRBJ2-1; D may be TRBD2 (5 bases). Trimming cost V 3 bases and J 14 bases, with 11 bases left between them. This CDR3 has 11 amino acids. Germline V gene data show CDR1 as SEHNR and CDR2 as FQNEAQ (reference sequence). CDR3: CASSFERRKFF. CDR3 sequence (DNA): TGTGCCAGCAGCTTTGAGAGGAGGAAGTTCTTC.

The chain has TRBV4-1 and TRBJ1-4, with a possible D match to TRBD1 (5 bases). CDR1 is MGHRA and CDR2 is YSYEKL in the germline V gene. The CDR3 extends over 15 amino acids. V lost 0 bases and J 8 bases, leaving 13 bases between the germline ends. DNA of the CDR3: TGCGCCAGCAGCCAAGATCTGAGTTGGGGCGAAAAACTGTTTTTT. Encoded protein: CASSQDLSWGEKLFF.

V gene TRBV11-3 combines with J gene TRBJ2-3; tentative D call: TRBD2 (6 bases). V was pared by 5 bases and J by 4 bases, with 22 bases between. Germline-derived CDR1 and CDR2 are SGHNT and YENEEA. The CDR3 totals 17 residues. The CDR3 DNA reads TGTGCCAGCAGCCCCCGCGGAGGGGCCGGTCTAGCAGATACGCAGTATTTT. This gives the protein CASSPRGGAGLADTQYF.

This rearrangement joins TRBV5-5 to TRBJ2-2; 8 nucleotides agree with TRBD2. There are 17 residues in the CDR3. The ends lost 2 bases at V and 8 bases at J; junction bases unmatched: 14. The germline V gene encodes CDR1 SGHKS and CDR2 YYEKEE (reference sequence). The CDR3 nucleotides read TGTGCCAGCAGCTTATCCGGGACTAGTGGGATAATGGGGGAGCTGTTTTTT. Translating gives CASSLSGTSGIMGELFF.

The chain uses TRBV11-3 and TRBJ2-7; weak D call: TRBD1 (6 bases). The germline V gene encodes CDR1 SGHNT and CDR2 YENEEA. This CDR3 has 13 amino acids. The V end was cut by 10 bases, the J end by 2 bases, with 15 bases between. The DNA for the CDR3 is TGTGCCACTAAACCAGGGGCGCCCTACGAGCAGTACTTC. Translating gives CATKPGAPYEQYF.

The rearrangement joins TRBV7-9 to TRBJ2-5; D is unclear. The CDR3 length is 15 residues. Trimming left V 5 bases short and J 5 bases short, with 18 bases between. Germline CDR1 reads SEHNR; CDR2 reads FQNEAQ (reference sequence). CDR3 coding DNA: TGTGCCAGCAGCCCAGACTCGGCGCGTGGGGAGACCCAGTACTTC. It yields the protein CASSPDSARGETQYF.

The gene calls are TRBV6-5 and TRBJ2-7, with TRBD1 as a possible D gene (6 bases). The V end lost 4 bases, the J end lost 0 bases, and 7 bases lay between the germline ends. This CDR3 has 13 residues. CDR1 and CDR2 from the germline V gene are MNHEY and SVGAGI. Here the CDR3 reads CASSLGGSYEQYV. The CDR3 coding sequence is TGTGCCAGCAGTTTAGGGGGCTCCTACGAGCAGTACGTC.